Below are 6 T cell receptor beta chains sequenced from a single sample in a study of neoadjuvant anti-PD-1 for oral cavity cancer. As for time point: after neoadjuvant nivolumab, at surgical resection. Repertoires were generated with immunoSEQ multiplex PCR, while TCRdb's copy carries only in-frame clones and drops some. Altogether tens of thousands of clones are present, approximately 87% being singletons, with the ten largest covering around 2.7%. Specimen: PBMCs, collected after nivolumab (anti-PD-1) treatment. Source of these receptors: a person between 40 and 79 years old with oral cavity squamous cell carcinoma.

In its sample, this clone was seen once. The chain employs TRBV10-3 and TRBJ1-1; D is perhaps TRBD1 (6 bases). V lost 11 bases to trimming and J lost 0 bases, with 13 bases between them. This CDR3 is 13 amino acids long. Germline V gene sequence: CDR1 ENHRY, CDR2 SYGVKD. The DNA of the CDR3 is TGTGCCTCCAGACAGGTCATGAACACTGAAGCTTTCTTT. Amino acids: CASRQVMNTEAFF.

CDR3 loop: CASSQGAGTLNTEAFF. For the CDR3, the DNA is TGCGCCAGCAGCCAAGGGGCCGGGACATTGAACACTGAAGCTTTCTTT. V gene TRBV4-1 combines with J gene TRBJ1-1; D possibly corresponds to TRBD1 (6 bases). The CDR3 loop spans 16 amino acids. Trimming pared 1 base from V and 0 bases from J, leaving 12 bases between. In germline, CDR1 is MGHRA, CDR2 YSYEKL.

The chain carries TRBV5-6 and TRBJ2-1; unclear D gene. CDR3 length: 12 residues. Looked up from germline, CDR1 is SGHDT and CDR2 is YYEEEE. V was clipped by 4 bases and J by 9 bases, with 11 bases between them. DNA for the CDR3: TGTGCCAGCAGCCCAGCCTTGGGTGAGCAGTTCTTC. This gives the protein CASSPALGEQFF.

The chain couples TRBV30 to TRBJ2-7; maybe TRBD1 (5 bases). The length of the CDR3 is 12 residues. V lost 0 bases and J lost 3, with 6 bases in between. Germline V CDR1 and CDR2: GTSNPN, SVGIG (reference sequence). The CDR3 here is CAWSVGVYEQYF. CDR3 coding DNA: TGTGCCTGGAGTGTAGGGGTCTACGAGCAGTACTTC. Filled out from reference TRBV30 and TRBJ2-7, the complete variable domain reads SQTIHQWPATLVQPVGSPLSLECTVEGTSNPNLYWYRQAAGRGLQLLFYSVGIGQISSEVPQNLSASRPQDRQFILSSKKLLLSDSGFYLCAWSVGVYEQYFGPGTRLTVT.

The chain combines TRBV11-2 with TRBJ1-2, with a weak D call TRBD1 (5 bases). Per germline, CDR1 SGHAT and CDR2 FQNNGV. The CDR3 has 13 amino acids. V lost 1 base and J lost 4, with 7 bases in between. CDR3 residues: CASSLGGIYGYTF. CDR3 coding DNA: TGTGCCAGCAGCTTAGGGGGGATCTATGGCTACACCTTC.

The chain combines TRBV15 with TRBJ1-1, with a weak D call TRBD1 (6 bases). Trimming took 4 bases from V and 1 from J, leaving 13 bases between them. CDR1 and CDR2 (germline): LNHNV, YYDKDF (reference sequence). The CDR3 is 15 amino acids. The CDR3 coding sequence is TGTGCCACCAGCACGGGGGGGGCTGGGAACACTGAAGCTTTCTTT. It yields the protein CATSTGGAGNTEAFF.